This entry lists 23 T cell receptor beta chains sequenced from one sample in a study of T cell changes during pregnancy in multiple sclerosis. Libraries were prepared by immunoSEQ multiplex PCR; TCRdb keeps only in-frame clonotypes and omits some of them. The sample lists 30,000 to 35,000 clones, about 89% occurring once. Sequenced material: CD8+ T cells from peripheral blood mononuclear cells, taken in the second trimester of pregnancy. These TCRs come from a female donor with multiple sclerosis, enrolled in a pregnancy study.

The chain joins TRBV5-4 to TRBJ2-4, with D possibly TRBD2 on 5 matching bases. The CDR3 loop spans 16 amino acids. Looked up from germline, CDR1 is SGHNT and CDR2 is YYREEE (reference sequence). V shed 4 bases and J shed 0 bases, with 14 bases lying between them. CDR3 nucleotides: TGTGCCAGCAGCCCTCTCCGCGGACTAGCCAAAAACATTCAGTACTTC. Translating it yields CASSPLRGLAKNIQYF.

The chain uses TRBV11-2 and TRBJ1-1; the D gene is possibly TRBD1 (5 bases). The length of the CDR3 is 17 residues. V was trimmed by 0 bases and J by 0 bases, leaving 14 bases between them. CDR1 SGHAT and CDR2 FQNNGV come from the germline V gene. The chain's CDR3 is CASSLDSRWGLNTEAFF. CDR3 DNA sequence: TGTGCCAGCAGCTTAGATTCTAGGTGGGGCCTGAACACTGAAGCTTTCTTT.

This clone was picked up one time. This chain uses TRBV29-1 with TRBJ2-2, with D uncertain. V was shortened by 7 bases and J by 0 bases, with 18 bases between the two germline ends. The germline V gene has CDR1 SQVTM and CDR2 ANQGSEA. The CDR3 has 16 amino acids. CDR3 DNA: TGCAGCGCCCTGTCGGCAGCGAATACGAACACCGGGGAGCTGTTTTTT. Translation gives CSALSAANTNTGELFF.

V is TRBV30 and J is TRBJ1-2; D ambiguous. Trimming shortened V by 3 bases and J by 3 bases, and 5 bases separated the two germline ends. The CDR3 sequence is 11 residues long. The germline gives CDR1 GTSNPN, CDR2 SVGIG (reference sequence). The CDR3: CAWRRDYGYTF. The DNA of the CDR3 is TGTGCCTGGAGGAGGGACTATGGCTACACCTTC.

A note on this clone: Mismatch with germline at one junction end may stem from a read error. The rearrangement links TRBV7-7 to TRBJ2-2; TRBD2 matches at 12 bases. This CDR3 comprises 16 residues. The germline CDR1 and CDR2 sequences are SSHAT and FNYEAQ (reference sequence). The CDR3 nucleotides read TGTGCTAGCAGCCCCCTGGGACTAGCGGGTACCGGGGAGCTGTTTTTT. This translates into CASSPLGLAGTGELFF.

The rearrangement uses TRBV4-3 and TRBJ2-1, with 7 nucleotides matching TRBD2. This CDR3 is 19 amino acids long. The ends lost 0 bases at V and 8 bases at J; junction bases unmatched: 19. Germline-derived CDR1 and CDR2 are LGHNA and YSLEER. For the CDR3, the DNA is TGCGCCAGCAGCCAAGATCGGGGTGGGCTAGCGGATTTTAGGGATGAGCAGTTCTTC. It specifies CASSQDRGGLADFRDEQFF.

This CDR3 reads CASSQDFKGAGGAFF. The CDR3 DNA follows: TGTGCCAGCAGCCAAGATTTTAAGGGCGCTGGAGGAGCTTTCTTT. The V call is TRBV4-2, the J call TRBJ1-1; unclear D gene. The CDR3 spans 15 residues. The V gene lost 0 bases and the J gene lost 10 bases, with 18 bases spanning the gap. Germline loops: CDR1 LGHNA, CDR2 YNFKEQ.

The rearrangement links TRBV7-9 to TRBJ1-2, with a possible D match to TRBD1 (5 bases). Trimming left V 8 bases short and J 8 bases short, with 15 bases between. Germline CDR1 and CDR2: SEHNR and FQNEAQ (reference sequence). The CDR3 is made up of 12 amino acids. This CDR3 is CASWVGGGGYTF. The CDR3 DNA follows: TGTGCCAGCTGGGTCGGGGGAGGAGGCTACACCTTC.

The V gene is TRBV7-6, the J gene TRBJ1-3, with D possibly matching TRBD1 (5 bases). The CDR3 consists of 16 residues. Germline lookup yields CDR1 SGHVS and CDR2 FNYEAQ. V was trimmed by 1 base and J by 0 bases, leaving 10 bases between them. This chain's CDR3 is CASSLDRKSSGNTIYF. In DNA form, the CDR3 reads TGTGCCAGCAGCTTAGACAGGAAAAGCTCTGGAAACACCATATATTTT.

This chain connects TRBV27 to TRBJ1-1; 8 positions agree with TRBD1. V lost 4 bases to trimming and J lost 0 bases; unmatched junction nucleotides: 10. The CDR3 is made up of 17 amino acids. Germline V gives CDR1 MNHEY, CDR2 SMNVEV (reference sequence). The CDR3: CASSSSRDRRVNTEAFF. The CDR3 bases are TGTGCCAGCAGTTCGAGTCGGGACAGGAGGGTGAACACTGAAGCTTTCTTT.

The rearrangement uses TRBV2 and TRBJ2-2; D might be TRBD2 (5 bases). Germline values: CDR1 SNHLY, CDR2 FYNNEI. This CDR3 region has 13 residues. V shed 4 bases and J shed 2 bases, with 5 bases lying between them. The CDR3 DNA is TGTGCCAGCAGTGGGACTAACACCGGGGAGCTGTTTTTT. This codes for CASSGTNTGELFF.

The rearrangement uses TRBV9 and TRBJ2-7; TRBD2 agrees at 10 bases. Germline V gene data show CDR1 as SGDLS and CDR2 as YYNGEE. J lost 2 bases, V lost 1 base, and 6 bases had no gene match. The CDR3 extends over 16 amino acids. CDR3 amino acids: CASSVKGGLAAYEQYF. The CDR3 DNA follows: TGTGCCAGCAGCGTAAAGGGAGGACTAGCGGCCTACGAGCAGTACTTC.

This clone was detected a few times. This chain joins TRBV29-1 and TRBJ1-1, with a tentative D call TRBD1 (6 bases). The V and J ends lost 5 bases and 4 bases respectively, with 14 bases between them. The CDR3 totals 13 residues. Germline CDR1 SQVTM, CDR2 ANQGSEA. Here the CDR3 reads CSVRDTEFTEAFF. DNA for the CDR3: TGCAGCGTTCGGGACACTGAATTCACTGAAGCTTTCTTT.

This chain uses TRBV9 with TRBJ2-3, with 7 nucleotides matching TRBD1. From germline, CDR1 is SGDLS and CDR2 YYNGEE. The CDR3 extends over 14 amino acids. V gave up 5 bases and J gave up 3 bases; unmatched junction bases: 6. The CDR3, as DNA: TGTGCCAGCAGTGATGACAGGGCGACAGATACGCAGTATTTT. Its protein is CASSDDRATDTQYF. The full variable domain, its missing parts supplied by reference TRBV9 and TRBJ2-3, is DSGVTQTPKHLITATGQRVTLRCSPRSGDLSVYWYQQSLDQGLQFLIQYYNGEERAKGNILERFSAQQFPDLHSELNLSSLELGDSALYFCASSDDRATDTQYFGPGTRLTVL.

V is TRBV29-1 and J is TRBJ1-2; D unclear. The CDR3 extends over 10 amino acids. Germline-derived CDR1 and CDR2 are SQVTM and ANQGSEA. V lost 4 bases and J lost 6, with 6 bases in between. In DNA form, the CDR3 reads TGCAGCGTTGGAGGGAATGGCTACACCTTC. Its protein is CSVGGNGYTF.

The CDR3 here is CASSPSRRVLNYGYTF. The CDR3 DNA follows: TGCGCCAGCAGCCCTTCGAGGCGGGTTCTGAACTATGGCTACACCTTC. The genes are TRBV4-3 and TRBJ1-2; D remains ambiguous. Germline CDR1 and CDR2: LGHNA and YSLEER. Trimming shortened V by 4 bases and J by 2 bases, and 17 bases separated the two germline ends. The CDR3 covers 16 residues.

The chain recombines TRBV7-9 with TRBJ1-1; tentative D call: TRBD1 (5 bases). V lost 5 bases and J 5 bases, leaving 12 bases between the germline ends. CDR3 length equals 13 residues. Germline V gives CDR1 SEHNR, CDR2 FQNEAQ (reference sequence). The CDR3 reads CASSGRGGTEAFF. CDR3 nucleotide sequence: TGTGCCAGCAGCGGAAGGGGTGGGACTGAAGCTTTCTTT.

This chain connects TRBV10-3 to TRBJ2-1, with 13 bases lining up with TRBD2. Germline loops: CDR1 ENHRY, CDR2 SYGVKD. There are 14 residues in the CDR3. Unmatched junction bases numbered 2, after V lost 6 bases and J lost 6 bases. The CDR3 region has the DNA TGTGCCATCAGCGGGACTAGCGGGATCAATGAGCAGTTCTTC. Protein sequence: CAISGTSGINEQFF.

The chain carries TRBV19 and TRBJ2-7; 7 bases agree with TRBD1. The CDR3 length is 13 residues. Germline V lookup: CDR1 LNHDA, CDR2 SQIVND (reference sequence). Losses at the gene ends were 7 bases for V and 7 bases for J; bases not matched to a gene: 10. The CDR3 DNA sequence: TGTGCCAGTAACATGGGGACAGAGTTGGAGCAGTACTTC. Its translation: CASNMGTELEQYF.

The chain uses TRBV21-1 and TRBJ2-7; the D call TRBD2 from the table was never checked on the DNA. TRBV21-1 is deemed a pseudogene. The CDR3 is 18 amino acids. For the CDR3, the DNA is TGTGCCACACCCCGTTCGGGACTAGCGCCGAATTACTCCTACGAGCAGTACTTC. Protein sequence: CATPRSGLAPNYSYEQYF.

The CDR3 coding sequence is TGTGCCAGCAGCTCTGGACAGGGCCCAGATACGCAGTATTTT. It specifies CASSSGQGPDTQYF. The chain recombines TRBV7-3 with TRBJ2-3; 8 bases agree with TRBD1. Losses at the gene ends were 4 bases for V and 4 bases for J; bases not matched to a gene: 4. Germline-derived CDR1 and CDR2 are SGHTA and FQGTGA. This CDR3 is built from 14 residues.

The sample holds a few counts of this clone. The genes are TRBV4-2 and TRBJ2-7, with D perhaps matching TRBD1 (6 bases). This CDR3 is built from 17 residues. V was shortened by 3 bases and J by 3 bases, with 21 bases between the two germline ends. In germline, CDR1 is LGHNA, CDR2 YNFKEQ. The CDR3 spells CASSQVGETGQFYEQYF. In DNA form, the CDR3 reads TGTGCCAGCAGCCAGGTAGGAGAAACAGGACAGTTCTACGAGCAGTACTTC.

V and J are TRBV10-3 and TRBJ2-7, with D possibly matching TRBD2 (6 bases). This CDR3 region has 13 residues. Germline-derived CDR1 and CDR2 are ENHRY and SYGVKD. V lost 3 bases and J lost 2, with 8 bases in between. CDR3 region: CAISDGGTYEQYF. The CDR3 bases are TGTGCCATCAGTGACGGGGGAACCTACGAGCAGTACTTC.